These 6 T cell receptor beta chains originate from one sample sequenced in a study of T cells expressing NK-cell markers. Each CDR3 protein gets one entry in TCRdb, which reprocessed the 5' RACE reads and gives no DNA. The sample totals 350,000 to 450,000 distinct CDR3 sequences. Sequencing input: blood T cells: a sorted CD56 or NKG2C T cell subset, CD4+ or CD8+ T cells, or bulk PBMC T cells (not recorded which). All receptors derive from a man aged 18 to 69 in good health.

The genes are TRBV19 and TRBJ1-2; without DNA, the TCRdb call of TRBD1 cannot be checked. The CDR3 is 15 residues long. The V gene's germline CDR1 is LNHDA and CDR2 SQIVND (reference sequence). The CDR3 region is CASSTQGSAIYGYTF.

CDR3 in amino acids: CASSSTPLGEQFF. The rearrangement joins TRBV5-6 to TRBJ2-1; as DNA is missing, the TRBD2 call by TCRdb cannot be tested. The germline gives CDR1 SGHDT, CDR2 YYEEEE. This CDR3 contains 13 residues.

The rearrangement joins TRBV29-1 to TRBJ1-1. The CDR3 is made up of 14 amino acids. Looked up from germline, CDR1 is SQVTM and CDR2 is ANQGSEA. The CDR3 is CSVLGGGGLSEAFF. The full variable domain, in which reference TRBV29-1 and TRBJ1-1 provide the parts outside the CDR3, is SAVISQKPSRDICQRGTSLTIQCQVDSQVTMMFWYRQQPGQSLTLIATANQGSEATYESGFVIDKFPISRPNLTFSTLTVSNMSPEDSSIYLCSVLGGGGLSEAFFGQGTRLTVV.

The V call is TRBV20-1, the J call TRBJ2-7; TCRdb's D call of TRBD1 is untestable without DNA. The CDR3 loop spans 14 amino acids. The germline CDR1 and CDR2 sequences are DFQATT and SNEGSKA (reference sequence). The CDR3 is CSARTGGGSYEQYF.

This chain uses TRBV7-6 with TRBJ2-7; checking the TCRdb D call of TRBD1 is not possible without DNA. The CDR3 covers 16 residues. Germline V gene sequence: CDR1 SGHVS, CDR2 FNYEAQ. Here the CDR3 reads CASSFKGSLSRGEQYF.

The chain uses TRBV27 and TRBJ1-5. The CDR3 extends over 14 amino acids. CDR1 and CDR2 from the germline V gene are MNHEY and SMNVEV (reference sequence). CDR3 loop: CASRKRNSNQPQHF.